Reported below is one TCR beta chain. Its target is unknown. The trim removed 4 bases at V and 2 bases at J, leaving 2 bases unmatched. There are 16 residues in the CDR3. In germline, CDR1 is KGHDR, CDR2 SFDVKD. These data belong to a study of T cell responses to AZD1222 COVID-19 vaccine. Assay used: immunoSEQ multiplex PCR; TCRdb lists only in-frame clones, some missing. Altogether about 200,000 clones are present, around nine tenths being singletons, with the ten largest covering 3.6%. Study-level points and caveats: Repertoire sampling occurred only after the peak T cell response.

V and J are TRBV24-1 and TRBJ2-1; 12 nucleotides match TRBD2. The sequence was collected from an adult who received the MenACWY meningococcal vaccine as a control. Sample: peripheral blood, taken 28 days after the second dose of the MenACWY control vaccine. The CDR3 reads CATSDRTSGTYNEQFF. The CDR3 nucleotides read TGTGCCACCAGTGACAGGACTAGCGGGACCTACAATGAGCAGTTCTTC.